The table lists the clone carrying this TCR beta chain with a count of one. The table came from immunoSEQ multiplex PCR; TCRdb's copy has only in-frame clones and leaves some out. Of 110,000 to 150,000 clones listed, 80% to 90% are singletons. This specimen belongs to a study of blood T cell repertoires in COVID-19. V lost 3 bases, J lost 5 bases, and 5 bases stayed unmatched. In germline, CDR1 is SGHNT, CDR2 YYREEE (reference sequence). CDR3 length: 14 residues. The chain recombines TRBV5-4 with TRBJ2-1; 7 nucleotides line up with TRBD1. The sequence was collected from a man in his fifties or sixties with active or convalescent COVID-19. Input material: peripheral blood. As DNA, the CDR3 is TGTGCCAGCAGCTCCGCGGACAGGAACAATGAGCAGTTCTTC. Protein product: CASSSADRNNEQFF.